Listed below are T cell receptor beta chains from one sample, sequenced in a study of shared clonotypes between healthy human individuals. Measured with immunoSEQ multiplex PCR; TCRdb has only the in-frame clones, and not every one. The sample holds around 1.9 million clones, around 95% seen once. The sample taken for sequencing was naive CD8+ T cells from PBMCs. The receptors were gathered from a man in his late teens or twenties in good health. Some clones in this sample may be carry-over from other donors' samples. Both conserved end residues are part of each CDR3. The D gene is left open where the match is weak. The listing skips clone size in some rows; elsewhere it reads once, few, many or a size class.

D: NA; size: NA; V: TRBV27; J: TRBJ2-2; DNA: TGTGCCAGCAGTTTAGTTGACACCGGGGAGCTGTTTTTT; CDR3: CASSLVDTGELFF
D: TRBD1; size: once; V: TRBV7-9; J: TRBJ2-7; DNA: TGTGCCAGCAGCTTAGCGGACAGGGGAGCCGAGCAGTACTTC; CDR3: CASSLADRGAEQYF
D: TRBD2; size: NA; V: TRBV28; J: TRBJ2-1; DNA: TGTGCCAGCCGGGGGAAGCGGGAGGACGACAATGAGCAGTTCTTC; CDR3: CASRGKREDDNEQFF
D: NA; size: NA; V: TRBV18; J: TRBJ2-2; DNA: TGTGCCAGCTCACCACCCAGGAGTCGCCCCGGGGAGCTGTTTTTT; CDR3: CASSPPRSRPGELFF
D: TRBD2; size: once; V: TRBV7-9; J: TRBJ2-1; DNA: TGTGCCAGCAGTTTGGGAGGGAGGAATGAGCAGTTCTTC; CDR3: CASSLGGRNEQFF
D: TRBD2; size: NA; V: TRBV19; J: TRBJ2-3; DNA: TGTGCCAGTAGTATCTTTGGACTGCCTAGCGGGAGGGCGGATAGCACAGATACGCAGTATTTT; CDR3: CASSIFGLPSGRADSTDTQYF
D: NA; size: NA; V: TRBV7-3; J: TRBJ2-1; DNA: TGTGCCAGCAGCCTCGGAGGGGGTTCTCCTAATGAGCAGTTCTTC; CDR3: CASSLGGGSPNEQFF
D: NA; size: NA; V: TRBV27; J: TRBJ2-7; DNA: TGTGCCAGCAGTTTGAGCCACACCTACGAGCAGTACTTC; CDR3: CASSLSHTYEQYF
D: NA; size: NA; V: TRBV27; J: TRBJ2-1; DNA: TGTGCCAGCAGCCCCGCCTACAATGAGCAGTTCTTC; CDR3: CASSPAYNEQFF
D: NA; size: NA; V: TRBV7-3; J: TRBJ2-1; DNA: TGTGCCAGCAGCTTGGTAGGGAATCCACACAATGAGCAGTTCTTC; CDR3: CASSLVGNPHNEQFF
D: NA; size: NA; V: TRBV4-2; J: TRBJ2-6; DNA: TGTGCCAGCAGCCAAGAGTGGGGGGCCCGGGCCAACGTCCTGACTTTC; CDR3: CASSQEWGARANVLTF
D: NA; size: NA; V: TRBV6-4; J: TRBJ2-3; DNA: TGTGCCACCCGATCTAGCGAGACTACCTCTACGCAGTATTTT; CDR3: CATRSSETTSTQYF
D: TRBD2; size: NA; V: TRBV11-2; J: TRBJ2-7; DNA: TGTGCCAGCAGCTTTATACGACTAGCGGGAGTACCCTACGAGCAGTACTTC; CDR3: CASSFIRLAGVPYEQYF
D: TRBD2; size: NA; V: TRBV6-6; J: TRBJ2-1; DNA: TGTGCCAGCAGTTACTCCTTAGCGGGCTACAATGAGCAGTTCTTC; CDR3: CASSYSLAGYNEQFF
D: NA; size: NA; V: TRBV5-1; J: TRBJ2-1; DNA: TGCGCCAGCAGCTTGGGAGGGACGCTCATCTCCTACAATGAGCAGTTCTTC; CDR3: CASSLGGTLISYNEQFF
D: NA; size: NA; V: TRBV11-2; J: TRBJ2-2; DNA: TGTGCCAGCAGCTTAGTAAGATCGAACACCGGGGAGCTGTTTTTT; CDR3: CASSLVRSNTGELFF
D: NA; size: once; V: TRBV21-1; J: TRBJ2-5; DNA: TGTGCCAGCAGCAAAGGGAGAGGAGATTCCCACCAAGAGACCCAGTACTTC; CDR3: CASSKGRGDSHQETQYF
D: TRBD2; size: NA; V: TRBV27; J: TRBJ2-1; DNA: TGTGCCAGCAGCGGTAGCGGGAATCCCTACAATGAGCAGTTCTTC; CDR3: CASSGSGNPYNEQFF
D: TRBD1; size: NA; V: TRBV28; J: TRBJ2-2; DNA: TGTGCCAGCAGTTTCCCTGGGACAGGGGGCTACACCGGGGAGCTGTTTTTT; CDR3: CASSFPGTGGYTGELFF
D: TRBD1; size: NA; V: TRBV19; J: TRBJ2-2; DNA: TGTGCCAGTTCCGGGACAGGGAACACCGGGGAGCTGTTTTTT; CDR3: CASSGTGNTGELFF
D: NA; size: NA; V: TRBV7-9; J: TRBJ1-1; DNA: TGTGCCAGCAGCCGCCGGGAGCTGAACACTGAAGCTTTCTTT; CDR3: CASSRRELNTEAFF
D: NA; size: NA; V: TRBV18; J: TRBJ2-3; DNA: TGTGCCAGCTCCCTCAGTGGGAAATCTAGCACAGATACGCAGTATTTT; CDR3: CASSLSGKSSTDTQYF
D: TRBD1; size: NA; V: TRBV5-4; J: TRBJ1-2; DNA: TGTGCCAGCAGCAACCCTGACAGGGAACGGGGCTACACCTTC; CDR3: CASSNPDRERGYTF
D: NA; size: NA; V: TRBV7-8; J: TRBJ2-7; DNA: TGTGCCAGCAGCGGGCAGCAGGACTCCTACGAGCAGTACTTC; CDR3: CASSGQQDSYEQYF
D: NA; size: NA; V: TRBV25-1; J: TRBJ1-1; DNA: TGTGCCAGCAGTGATCATGTCCTTGAAGCTTTCTTT; CDR3: CASSDHVLEAFF
D: TRBD1; size: NA; V: TRBV29-1; J: TRBJ1-2; DNA: TGCAGCGCCGGACAGGGGGCCCCGGCTAACTATGGCTACACCTTC; CDR3: CSAGQGAPANYGYTF
D: TRBD2; size: NA; V: TRBV9; J: TRBJ2-1; DNA: TGTGCCAGCAGCGAGACTAGCGGGAGCCCTGAGCAGTTCTTC; CDR3: CASSETSGSPEQFF